The rows below give T cell receptor beta chains drawn from one sample of a study of shared clonotypes between healthy human individuals. The method was immunoSEQ multiplex PCR; TCRdb's version includes in-frame clones alone and lacks a portion of them. The repertoire includes roughly 1 million clones, roughly 80% of them detected once, and about 1.4% sits in the top ten. The sequencing sample was made of memory CD4+ T cells sorted from blood. The receptors stem from a man younger than 35 in good health. Both conserved end residues are part of each CDR3. The D gene is left open where the match is weak. The size of a clone is reported for some rows only, either as once, few or many, or as a class for expanded clones.

TGTGCCAGCGGGGGACAGGGGGATTCACCCCTCCACTTT	CASGGQGDSPLHF	few	TRBD1	TRBV2	TRBJ1-6
TGCGCCAGCAGCCCGACTAGCGGAGTTGGGGGAGAGACCCAGTACTTC	CASSPTSGVGGETQYF	NA	TRBD2	TRBV4-3	TRBJ2-5
TGTGCCAGCAGCTCCAAGTCCGGGTCTAGCAATCAGCCCCAGCATTTT	CASSSKSGSSNQPQHF	NA	NA	TRBV7-2	TRBJ1-5
TGTGCCAGCAGCTCACAGGGGGCGGCGAGCGAGCAGTACTTC	CASSSQGAASEQYF	NA	TRBD1	TRBV11-3	TRBJ2-7
TGTGCCAGCAGTCGTGGAGGTACTCAAGAGACCCAGTACTTC	CASSRGGTQETQYF	NA	NA	TRBV6-1	TRBJ2-5
TGCGCCAGCAGTGAACGACCTTTTTATAATTCACCCCTCCACTTT	CASSERPFYNSPLHF	NA	NA	TRBV10-2	TRBJ1-6
TGCGCCAGCAGCCGAGACAGAACCAATGAGCAGTTCTTC	CASSRDRTNEQFF	NA	NA	TRBV5-1	TRBJ2-1
TGTGCCAGCAGCTTAGAGGGAGCGGGATGGAAAATCACCGGGGAGCTGTTTTTT	CASSLEGAGWKITGELFF	NA	TRBD2	TRBV7-8	TRBJ2-2
TGTGCCATCAGGACGGACAGGAGAGATAATTCACCCCTCCACTTT	CAIRTDRRDNSPLHF	NA	TRBD1	TRBV10-3	TRBJ1-6
TGTGCCAGCAGGGATGATTCGACGGGTTCACCCCTCCACTTT	CASRDDSTGSPLHF	once	NA	TRBV6-6	TRBJ1-6
TGTGCCAGCAGTGAAATGACAGGGGTACCCTACGAGCAGTACTTC	CASSEMTGVPYEQYF	once	TRBD1	TRBV6-1	TRBJ2-7
TGTGCCAGGTGGAACCAGCGGGAGGGCCAAGGAAGGCCCACAGATACGCAGTATTTT	CARWNQREGQGRPTDTQYF	NA	TRBD2	TRBV7-2	TRBJ2-3
TGTGCCAGCAGCAAAGTCGGTTCGGGGGTTGAGTGGGAGACCCAGTACTTC	CASSKVGSGVEWETQYF	NA	NA	TRBV21-1	TRBJ2-5
TGTGCCAGCAGTGAAGCGGGGCAGAGGGCGTCTACTGAAGCTTTCTTT	CASSEAGQRASTEAFF	NA	NA	TRBV6-1	TRBJ1-1
TGTGCCAGTAGACCTGGGGCGGGGACTGGGGCCAACGTCCTGACTTTC	CASRPGAGTGANVLTF	once	NA	TRBV19	TRBJ2-6
TGTGCCAGCACCGCCTGGGACAGGGGTTGGGGCTACACCTTC	CASTAWDRGWGYTF	NA	TRBD1	TRBV5-8	TRBJ1-2
TGTGCCACCCGCACCGGGACAGCTATATACAATGAGCAGTTCTTC	CATRTGTAIYNEQFF	NA	TRBD1	TRBV6-5	TRBJ2-1
TGCGCCAGCAGCCGACTAGCGGGTTCCTACGAGCAGTACTTC	CASSRLAGSYEQYF	NA	TRBD2	TRBV10-2	TRBJ2-7
TGTGCCAGCAGCGCCGGGACAGGGGGCAACGGTGAAAAACTGTTTTTT	CASSAGTGGNGEKLFF	NA	TRBD1	TRBV5-4	TRBJ1-4
TGTGCCAGCAGCTTAGAGGACCAGGGGGCAGATACGCAGTATTTT	CASSLEDQGADTQYF	NA	TRBD1	TRBV11-1	TRBJ2-3
TGTGCCAGCAGTGAATATCGGGCCACTGAAGCTTTCTTT	CASSEYRATEAFF	NA	NA	TRBV25-1	TRBJ1-1
TGTGCCAGCTCACCATCGGGACTTGGCACAGATACGCAGTATTTT	CASSPSGLGTDTQYF	NA	NA	TRBV18	TRBJ2-3
TGTGCCAGCAGCTTAGGGGGGGGGCTCTACGAGCAGTACTTC	CASSLGGGLYEQYF	NA	NA	TRBV7-2	TRBJ2-7
TGTGCCAGCAGCCAAGGCAACATACCCTACGAGCAGTACTTC	CASSQGNIPYEQYF	NA	NA	TRBV14	TRBJ2-7
TGCGCCAGCAGTCCAGTCCCTACTGACAAGAAAATATCCTACGAGCAGTACTTC	CASSPVPTDKKISYEQYF	NA	NA	TRBV23-1	TRBJ2-7
TGTGCCAGCACCGACTCGGGATGGAATTCACCCCTCCACTTT	CASTDSGWNSPLHF	NA	NA	TRBV6-6	TRBJ1-6
TGCGCCAGCAGCTTGGGGGCTACTTCAGATACGCAGTATTTT	CASSLGATSDTQYF	NA	NA	TRBV5-1	TRBJ2-3
TGTGCCAGCAGCCAAAAGGACAGGGAGAATTCACCCCTCCACTTT	CASSQKDRENSPLHF	NA	TRBD1	TRBV7-9	TRBJ1-6
TGTGCTAGCAGCTTAGTGGGACTCCACACTGAGCAGTTCTTC	CASSLVGLHTEQFF	NA	NA	TRBV7-7	TRBJ2-1
TGCGCCAGGAAGAGGTTAGCGGATCCATCTACCGATTGCACAGATACGCAGTATTTT	CARKRLADPSTDCTDTQYF	NA	NA	TRBV10-1	TRBJ2-3
TGTGCCAGCAGCTTGGACAGGGCGAGAGGCTACACCTTC	CASSLDRARGYTF	NA	NA	TRBV5-6	TRBJ1-2
TGTGCCAGCACAAGGACAGGGAGGGCGTACGAGCAGTACTTC	CASTRTGRAYEQYF	NA	NA	TRBV28	TRBJ2-7
TGTGCCAGCAGTCCGGGGACAGGGAACACCGGGGAGCTGTTTTTT	CASSPGTGNTGELFF	NA	TRBD1	TRBV6-5	TRBJ2-2
TGTGCCAGCAGCGTTTCTCAGAGCTCCTACAATGAGCAGTTCTTC	CASSVSQSSYNEQFF	NA	NA	TRBV9	TRBJ2-1
TGTGCCAGCAGTTTAACGGGGACAGTGAGCTCCTACGAGCAGTACTTC	CASSLTGTVSSYEQYF	NA	TRBD1	TRBV27	TRBJ2-7
TGTGCCAGCAGTCAAGGAGGCATTGAAGCTTTCTTT	CASSQGGIEAFF	NA	NA	TRBV6-1	TRBJ1-1
TGTGCCAGCAGCTTATTGGACAGTAGCACAGATACGCAGTATTTT	CASSLLDSSTDTQYF	NA	NA	TRBV7-8	TRBJ2-3